The 10 T cell receptor beta chains presented below share a single source sample, sequenced in a study of radiation and T cells in renal cell carcinoma. Repertoires were generated with immunoSEQ multiplex PCR, while TCRdb's copy carries only in-frame clones and drops some. The repertoire holds roughly 64,000 clones, with more than 60% as singletons. As for time point: blood 4 weeks post-SBRT, at nephrectomy. Noted treatment: 15 Gy SBRT to primary tumor, nephrectomy 4 weeks later. The sample in question was blood, obtained from a patient whose treatment included radiotherapy and nephrectomy. These receptors originate from a man between 60 and 75 years old with renal cell carcinoma.

This clone was observed a few times. The chain is built from TRBV4-3 and TRBJ1-6, with a tentative D call TRBD1 (6 bases). Trimming removed 0 bases at V and 9 bases at J, with 12 bases between. Germline V gene sequence: CDR1 LGHNA, CDR2 YSLEER. This CDR3 region has 15 residues. CDR3 loop: CASSQDGTTGSPLHF. CDR3 DNA sequence: TGCGCCAGCAGCCAAGATGGGACGACAGGTTCACCCCTCCACTTT.

The V gene is TRBV19, the J gene TRBJ1-1, with 8 bases fitting TRBD1. The CDR3 contains 13 residues. Trimming took 10 bases from V and 7 from J; bases not matched to a gene: 11. Germline CDR1 is LNHDA and CDR2 is SQIVND (reference sequence). The CDR3 loop is CATKGQGVDEAFF. CDR3 nucleotides: TGTGCCACTAAAGGACAGGGAGTGGATGAAGCTTTCTTT. Complete variable domain (other parts from reference TRBV19 and TRBJ1-1): DGGITQSPKYLFRKEGQNVTLSCEQNLNHDAMYWYRQDPGQGLRLIYYSQIVNDFQKGDIAEGYSVSREKKESFPLTVTSAQKNPTAFYLCATKGQGVDEAFFGQGTRLTVV.

Only a few counts were recorded for this clone. The V gene is TRBV5-1, the J gene TRBJ1-2, with 8 bases aligning to TRBD1. Losses at the gene ends were 4 bases for V and 8 bases for J; bases not matched to a gene: 7. This CDR3 contains 13 residues. Germline CDR1 and CDR2: SGHRS and YFSETQ. CDR3 region: CASSLDRERGYTF. For the CDR3, the DNA is TGCGCCAGCAGCCTGGACAGGGAAAGGGGCTACACCTTC. The full variable domain, with the rest looked up from reference TRBV5-1 and TRBJ1-2, is KAGVTQTPRYLIKTRGQQVTLSCSPISGHRSVSWYQQTPGQGLQFLFEYFSETQRNKGNFPGRFSGRQFSNSRSEMNVSTLELGDSALYLCASSLDRERGYTFGSGTRLTVV.

The V gene is TRBV5-6, the J gene TRBJ1-5; 7 bases are a match to TRBD1. With V trimmed by 0 bases and J by 3 bases, 3 bases remained unmatched. CDR1 SGHDT and CDR2 YYEEEE come from the germline V gene. The CDR3 consists of 15 residues. CDR3 amino acids: CASSLGQGANQPQHF. The CDR3 region has the DNA TGTGCCAGCAGCTTGGGACAGGGCGCCAATCAGCCCCAGCATTTT.

The J gene is TRBJ2-3, the V gene TRBV6-1; tentatively, D is TRBD2 (5 bases). Germline loops: CDR1 MNHNS, CDR2 SASEGT. Trimming stripped 10 bases from V and 0 bases from J, with 11 bases between. The CDR3 has 13 residues. CDR3 protein: CATLASSTDTQYF. For the CDR3, the DNA is TGTGCCACCCTAGCTTCGAGCACAGATACGCAGTATTTT.

The genes are TRBV18 and TRBJ2-1; the match to TRBD2 covers 10 bases. The CDR3 extends over 16 amino acids. The germline CDR1 and CDR2 sequences are KGHSH and LQKENI. Losses at the gene ends were 0 bases for V and 8 bases for J; bases not matched to a gene: 7. CDR3 loop: CASSPPGVAGGHEQFF. Written as DNA, the CDR3 is TGTGCCAGCTCACCACCGGGGGTAGCGGGGGGCCATGAGCAGTTCTTC.

The genes are TRBV6-4 and TRBJ2-3; D may match TRBD1 or TRBD2 (5 bases each). The CDR3 spans 17 residues. CDR1 and CDR2 from the germline V gene are MRHNA and SNTAGT. Trimming stripped 3 bases from V and 0 bases from J, with 16 bases between. The DNA of the CDR3 is TGTGCCAGCAGTGAAGGGACCGCGACGCCTAGCACAGATACGCAGTATTTT. This translates into CASSEGTATPSTDTQYF.

This chain joins TRBV10-3 and TRBJ2-1; 12 nucleotides agree with TRBD2. This CDR3 spans 16 amino acids. J lost 8 bases, V lost 5 bases, and 10 bases had no gene match. Germline CDR1 is ENHRY and CDR2 is SYGVKD. The CDR3 here is CAISQGLAGMGDEQFF. The CDR3 DNA is TGTGCCATCAGTCAAGGACTAGCGGGAATGGGCGATGAGCAGTTCTTC.

This rearrangement joins TRBV5-1 to TRBJ1-2; 8 nucleotides match TRBD1. Germline V gene sequence: CDR1 SGHRS, CDR2 YFSETQ. The CDR3 sequence is 15 residues long. The ends lost 1 base at V and 4 bases at J; junction bases unmatched: 6. This chain's CDR3 is CASSLTQGTGYGYTF. The CDR3 bases are TGCGCCAGCAGCTTGACGCAGGGGACAGGCTATGGCTACACCTTC.

This chain's CDR3 is CASSIGTLNEKLFF. The DNA of the CDR3 is TGTGCCAGTAGTATAGGGACTCTTAATGAAAAACTGTTTTTT. The J gene is TRBJ1-4, the V gene TRBV19; D uncertain. Germline lookup yields CDR1 LNHDA and CDR2 SQIVND (reference sequence). The germline V and J ends were trimmed by 1 base and 4 bases, with 7 bases remaining between them. This CDR3 has 14 amino acids.